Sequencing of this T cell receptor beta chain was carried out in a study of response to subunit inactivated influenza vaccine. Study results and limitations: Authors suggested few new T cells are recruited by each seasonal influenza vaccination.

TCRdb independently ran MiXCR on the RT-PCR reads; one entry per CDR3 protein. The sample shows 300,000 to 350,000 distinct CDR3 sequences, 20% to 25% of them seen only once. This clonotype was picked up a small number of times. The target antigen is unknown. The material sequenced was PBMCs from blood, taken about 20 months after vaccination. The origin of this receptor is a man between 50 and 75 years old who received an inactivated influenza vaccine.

CDR3 in DNA: TGCAGTGCTAGCCCGGGGGGGAGTTGGGAGGAGACCCAGTACTTC. This gives the protein CSASPGGSWEETQYF. The V gene is TRBV20-1, the J gene TRBJ2-5, with 8 bases matching TRBD2. CDR3 size: 15 residues. Trimming took 3 bases from V and 5 from J; bases not matched to a gene: 11. Germline V CDR1 and CDR2: DFQATT, SNEGSKA (reference sequence).